These 11 T cell receptor beta chains share one sample of origin, sequenced in a study of blood T cell repertoires in COVID-19. Sequencing used immunoSEQ multiplex PCR; TCRdb keeps in-frame clones, though not all of them. The repertoire holds around 250,000 clones, with about 82% as singletons. The specimen was peripheral blood. Receptors were obtained from an elderly woman with COVID-19, enrolled during active disease.

The CDR3 DNA sequence: TGTGCCAGCCGGACAGGGGGCTCCTATAATTCACCCCTCCACTTT. Its translation is CASRTGGSYNSPLHF. V is TRBV11-2 and J is TRBJ1-6, with 10 bases matching TRBD1. Germline V lookup: CDR1 SGHAT, CDR2 FQNNGV. The CDR3 loop spans 15 amino acids. V lost 8 bases, J lost 0 bases, and 1 base stayed unmatched.

This sequence joins TRBV24-1 and TRBJ1-5; 7 positions match TRBD1. The CDR3 sequence is 16 residues long. Per the germline V gene, CDR1 is KGHDR and CDR2 is SFDVKD. V was clipped by 2 bases and J by 6 bases; unmatched bases: 9. CDR3 nucleotide sequence: TGTGCCACCAGTGATTCGGGACAGCTGGCGGGTCAGCCCCAGCATTTT. This translates into CATSDSGQLAGQPQHF.

This sequence joins TRBV24-1 and TRBJ2-1; possibly TRBD1 for D (7 bases). Trimming shortened V by 5 bases and J by 7 bases, and 14 bases separated the two germline ends. The germline V gene has CDR1 KGHDR and CDR2 SFDVKD. The CDR3 length is 14 residues. The CDR3 loop is CATSGRGLLNEQFF. In nucleotides, the CDR3 is TGTGCCACCAGTGGGAGGGGGCTTTTAAATGAGCAGTTCTTC.

The rearrangement links TRBV14 to TRBJ1-1; no reliable D call. CDR1 SGHDN and CDR2 FVKESK come from the germline V gene. Trimming cost V 0 bases and J 3 bases, with 11 bases left between them. The CDR3 is made up of 15 amino acids. CDR3 sequence reads: CASSQDIVVYTEAFF. The CDR3 coding sequence is TGTGCCAGCAGCCAAGATATAGTGGTTTACACTGAAGCTTTCTTT.

This chain joins TRBV5-4 and TRBJ2-2; D remains ambiguous. The V end was cut by 4 bases, the J end by 4 bases, with 14 bases between. The germline CDR1 and CDR2 sequences are SGHNT and YYREEE (reference sequence). This CDR3 is 15 amino acids long. DNA for the CDR3: TGTGCCAGCAGCGAAAGTCGAGCCGCCACCGGGGAGCTGTTTTTT. It is translated as CASSESRAATGELFF.

The J gene is TRBJ1-2, the V gene TRBV28; 7 bases map to TRBD1. Germline CDR1 MDHEN, CDR2 SYDVKM. The CDR3 has 14 residues. V shed 2 bases, J shed 4 bases, and the junction held 4 bases outside the gene matches. The CDR3 DNA reads TGTGCCAGCAGTTTAGAGACAGGGTCCTATGGCTACACCTTC. The encoded protein is CASSLETGSYGYTF.

The chain carries TRBV28 and TRBJ1-1, with 8 bases that match TRBD1. The V segment lost 8 bases and the J segment 1 base; nucleotides outside the gene matches: 6. Germline V gene data show CDR1 as MDHEN and CDR2 as SYDVKM. CDR3 size: 14 residues. Here the CDR3 DNA reads TGTGCCAGCCTCCAGGGGGCCGGGAACACTGAAGCTTTCTTT. This encodes CASLQGAGNTEAFF.

The rearrangement joins TRBV3-1 (or the pseudogene TRBV3-2) to TRBJ1-3, with D possibly matching TRBD1 (5 bases). The CDR3 is 18 residues long. Germline V gives CDR1 LGHDT, CDR2 YNNKEL (reference sequence). V gave up 1 base and J gave up 3 bases, with 19 bases separating them. The CDR3: CASSQVRGRGSVGNTIYF. The CDR3 nucleotides are TGTGCCAGCAGCCAAGTTAGGGGAAGGGGCTCTGTTGGAAACACCATATATTTT.

Details on this clone: Other DNA sequences in the sample encode the same CDR3. CDR3 DNA sequence: TGTGCCAGCAGCTCAGGGTGGGAGACCCAGTACTTC. Protein product: CASSSGWETQYF. The chain is built from TRBV7-2 and TRBJ2-5, with D maybe TRBD1 (5 bases). The CDR3 has 12 amino acids. V was shortened by 4 bases and J by 5 bases, with 8 bases between the two germline ends. Germline V gene sequence: CDR1 SGHTA, CDR2 FQGNSA.

V is TRBV5-1 and J is TRBJ2-2; D is unclear. Trimming shortened V by 1 base and J by 3 bases, and 4 bases separated the two germline ends. This CDR3 comprises 13 residues. Per the germline V gene, CDR1 is SGHRS and CDR2 is YFSETQ. The CDR3 DNA is TGCGCCAGCAGCTTGTCGGACACCGGGGAGCTGTTTTTT. It specifies CASSLSDTGELFF.

V and J are TRBV4-3 and TRBJ2-2; a weak D match, TRBD1 (7 bases). The germline V gene has CDR1 LGHNA and CDR2 YSLEER. This CDR3 region has 18 residues. Trimming took 5 bases from V and 4 from J, leaving 23 bases between them. DNA for the CDR3: TGCGCCAGCAGCGCCCCTAGGACCGGGACAGCGGGCACCGGGGAGCTGTTTTTT. Translated, it gives CASSAPRTGTAGTGELFF.